This T cell receptor (beta chain) was profiled in a study of shared clonotypes between healthy human individuals. Study-wide context: Each donor had three CD4 naive, three CD4 memory, two CD8 naive and one CD8 memory plate.

Study results and limitations: Sampling included only blood; tissue repertoires likely differ.

Original processing methods: ImmunoSEQ junction-only sequences lacked quality scores, so their filtering differed. This table comes from immunoSEQ multiplex PCR, and its TCRdb copy is limited to in-frame clones, with some not included. That table supplies the V and J calls and clone size; D and trimming were determined from the DNA. The table includes about 2.3 million clones, 80% to 95% detected once. This clone was picked up one time. The antigen remains unidentified. The material sequenced was naive CD4+ T cells from PBMCs. Subset indicated: CD45RA+ positively selected. This TCR was recovered from a man between 18 and 35 years old in good health. Some clones in this sample may be carry-over from other donors' samples.

CDR3 loop: CASSPGGAANEKLFF. DNA of the CDR3: TGTGCCAGCAGCCCGGGCGGGGCGGCTAATGAAAAACTGTTTTTT. This chain joins TRBV7-3 and TRBJ1-4, with D possibly matching TRBD1 (5 bases). The CDR3 length is 15 residues. Germline V gene lookup returns CDR1 SGHTA and CDR2 FQGTGA. Trimming removed 5 bases at V and 3 bases at J, with 13 bases between.